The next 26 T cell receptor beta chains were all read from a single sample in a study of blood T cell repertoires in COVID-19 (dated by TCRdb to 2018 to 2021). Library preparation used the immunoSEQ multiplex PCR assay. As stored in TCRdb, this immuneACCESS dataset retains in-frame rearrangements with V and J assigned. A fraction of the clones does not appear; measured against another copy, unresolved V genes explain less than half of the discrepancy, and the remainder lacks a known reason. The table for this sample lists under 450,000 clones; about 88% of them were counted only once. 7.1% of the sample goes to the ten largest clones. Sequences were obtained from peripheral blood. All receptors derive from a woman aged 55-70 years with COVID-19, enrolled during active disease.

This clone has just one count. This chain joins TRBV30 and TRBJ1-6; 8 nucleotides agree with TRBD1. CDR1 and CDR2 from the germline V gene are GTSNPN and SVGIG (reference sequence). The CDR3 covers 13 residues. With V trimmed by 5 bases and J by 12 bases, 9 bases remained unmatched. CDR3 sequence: CAWDGQGLLPLHF. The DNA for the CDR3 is TGTGCCTGGGATGGACAGGGTCTTTTACCCCTCCACTTT.

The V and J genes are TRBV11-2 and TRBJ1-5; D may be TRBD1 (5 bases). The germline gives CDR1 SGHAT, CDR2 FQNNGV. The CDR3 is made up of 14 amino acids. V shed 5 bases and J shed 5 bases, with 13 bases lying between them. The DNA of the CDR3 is TGTGCCAGCAGCCCGGGGGGGGGAGATCAGCCCCAGCATTTT. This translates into CASSPGGGDQPQHF.

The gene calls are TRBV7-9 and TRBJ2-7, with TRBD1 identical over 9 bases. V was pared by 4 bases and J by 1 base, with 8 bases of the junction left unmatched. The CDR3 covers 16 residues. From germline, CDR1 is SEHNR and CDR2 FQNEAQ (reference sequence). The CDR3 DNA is TGTGCCAGCAGCTATTCATGGGGACAGGGATCCTACGAGCAGTACTTC. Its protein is CASSYSWGQGSYEQYF.

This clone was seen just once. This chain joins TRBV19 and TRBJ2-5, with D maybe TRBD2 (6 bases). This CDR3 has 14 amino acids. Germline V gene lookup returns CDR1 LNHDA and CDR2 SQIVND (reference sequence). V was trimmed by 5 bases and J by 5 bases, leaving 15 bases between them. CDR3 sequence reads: CASSGGRGGETQYF. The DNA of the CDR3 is TGTGCCAGTAGTGGCGGCCGTGGAGGGGAGACCCAGTACTTC.

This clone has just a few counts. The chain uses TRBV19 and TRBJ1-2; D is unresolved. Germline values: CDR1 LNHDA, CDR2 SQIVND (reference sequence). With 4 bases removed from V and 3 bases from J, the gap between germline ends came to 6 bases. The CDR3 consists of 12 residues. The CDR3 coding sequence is TGTGCCAGTAGTAAGTCAGACTATGGCTACACCTTC. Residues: CASSKSDYGYTF.

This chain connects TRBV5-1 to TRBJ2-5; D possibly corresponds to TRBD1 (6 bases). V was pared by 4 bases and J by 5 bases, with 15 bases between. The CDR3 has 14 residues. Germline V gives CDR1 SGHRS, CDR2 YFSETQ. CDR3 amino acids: CASSAGTSTETQYF. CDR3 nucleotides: TGCGCCAGCAGCGCCGGGACATCGACTGAGACCCAGTACTTC.

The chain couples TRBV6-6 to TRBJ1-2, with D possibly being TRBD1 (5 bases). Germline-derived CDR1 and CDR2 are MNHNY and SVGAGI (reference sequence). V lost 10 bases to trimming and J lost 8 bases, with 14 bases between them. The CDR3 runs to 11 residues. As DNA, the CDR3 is TGTGCCATCCGGGGGGGAGGCGGCTACACCTTC. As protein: CAIRGGGGYTF.

CDR3 DNA: TGTGCCAGCAGCGCAAGGGGGCGCGGGGTCACTGAAGCTTTCTTT. This translates into CASSARGRGVTEAFF. This chain links TRBV7-2 with TRBJ1-1; 7 bases fit TRBD1. J gave up 4 bases and V 5 bases, and 10 bases lay outside the gene matches. The CDR3 extends over 15 amino acids. Germline V gene lookup returns CDR1 SGHTA and CDR2 FQGNSA.

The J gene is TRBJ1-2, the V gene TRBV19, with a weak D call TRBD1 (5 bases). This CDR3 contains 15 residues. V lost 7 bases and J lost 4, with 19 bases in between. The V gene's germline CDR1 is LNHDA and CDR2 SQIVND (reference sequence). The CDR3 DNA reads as TGTGCCAGTAAGGATTCAGGGAAGCTGAGCTATGGCTACACCTTC. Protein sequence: CASKDSGKLSYGYTF. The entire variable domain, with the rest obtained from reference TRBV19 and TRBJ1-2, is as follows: DGGITQSPKYLFRKEGQNVTLSCEQNLNHDAMYWYRQDPGQGLRLIYYSQIVNDFQKGDIAEGYSVSREKKESFPLTVTSAQKNPTAFYLCASKDSGKLSYGYTFGSGTRLTVV.

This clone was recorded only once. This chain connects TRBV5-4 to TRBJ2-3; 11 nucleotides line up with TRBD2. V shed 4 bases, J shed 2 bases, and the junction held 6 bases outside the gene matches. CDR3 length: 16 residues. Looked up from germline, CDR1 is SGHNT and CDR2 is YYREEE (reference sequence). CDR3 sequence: CASSAPSGGHTDTQYF. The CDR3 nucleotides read TGTGCCAGCAGCGCCCCTAGCGGGGGGCACACAGATACGCAGTATTTT.

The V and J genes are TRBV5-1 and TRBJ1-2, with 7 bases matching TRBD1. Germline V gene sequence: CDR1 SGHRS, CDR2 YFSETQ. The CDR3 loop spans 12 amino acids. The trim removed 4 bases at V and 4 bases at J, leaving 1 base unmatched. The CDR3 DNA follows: TGCGCCAGCAGCGGGGACAGCTATGGCTACACCTTC. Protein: CASSGDSYGYTF.

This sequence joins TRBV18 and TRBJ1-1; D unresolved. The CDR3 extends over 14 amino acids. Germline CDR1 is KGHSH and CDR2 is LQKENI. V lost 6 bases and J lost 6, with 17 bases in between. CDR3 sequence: CASSPNPGPSEAFF. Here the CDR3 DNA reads TGTGCCAGCTCCCCCAATCCTGGGCCATCTGAAGCTTTCTTT.

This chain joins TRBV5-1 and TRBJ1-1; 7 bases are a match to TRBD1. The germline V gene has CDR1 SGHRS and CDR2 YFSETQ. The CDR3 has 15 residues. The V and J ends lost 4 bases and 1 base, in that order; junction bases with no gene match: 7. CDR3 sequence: CASSVGTAKNTEAFF. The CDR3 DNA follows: TGCGCCAGCAGCGTAGGGACAGCTAAGAACACTGAAGCTTTCTTT.

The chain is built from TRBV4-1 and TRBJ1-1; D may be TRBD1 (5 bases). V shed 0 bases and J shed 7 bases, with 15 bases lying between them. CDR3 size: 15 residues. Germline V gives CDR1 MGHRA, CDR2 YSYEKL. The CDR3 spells CASSQEPGDRGEAFF. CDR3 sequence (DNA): TGCGCCAGCAGCCAAGAACCGGGGGATCGTGGTGAAGCTTTCTTT.

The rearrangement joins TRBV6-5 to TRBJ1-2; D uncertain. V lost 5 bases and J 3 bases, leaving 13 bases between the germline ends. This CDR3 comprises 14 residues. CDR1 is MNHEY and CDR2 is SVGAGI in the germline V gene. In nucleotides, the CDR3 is TGTGCCAGCAGTCTTTACTCCGGGGACTATGGCTACACCTTC. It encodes CASSLYSGDYGYTF.

CDR3 in amino acids: CASSSLSASSYNEQFF. The DNA for the CDR3 is TGTGCCAGCAGCTCCCTGTCTGCTAGCTCCTACAATGAGCAGTTCTTC. This rearrangement joins TRBV7-9 to TRBJ2-1, with unresolved D. The V gene's germline CDR1 is SEHNR and CDR2 FQNEAQ (reference sequence). This CDR3 has 16 residues. Trimming stripped 4 bases from V and 0 bases from J, with 13 bases between.

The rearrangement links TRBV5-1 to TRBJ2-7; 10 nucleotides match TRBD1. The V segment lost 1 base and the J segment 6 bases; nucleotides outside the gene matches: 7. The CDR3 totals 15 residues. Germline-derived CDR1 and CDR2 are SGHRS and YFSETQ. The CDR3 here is CASSLSGTGEREQYF. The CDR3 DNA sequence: TGCGCCAGCAGCTTGTCAGGGACAGGGGAGCGCGAGCAGTACTTC.

Here the CDR3 reads CASSVTWGTLHEQYF. The DNA for the CDR3 is TGTGCCAGCAGTGTCACTTGGGGGACTCTCCACGAGCAGTACTTC. This chain connects TRBV6-2 or TRBV6-3 to TRBJ2-7; a weak D match, TRBD2 (6 bases). Per the germline V gene, CDR1 is MNHEY and CDR2 is SVGEGT. With 5 bases removed from V and 5 bases from J, the gap between germline ends came to 19 bases. The CDR3 sequence is 15 residues long.

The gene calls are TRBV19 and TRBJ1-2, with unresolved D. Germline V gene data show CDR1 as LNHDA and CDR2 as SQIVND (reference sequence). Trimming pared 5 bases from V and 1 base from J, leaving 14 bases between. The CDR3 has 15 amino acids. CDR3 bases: TGTGCCAGTAGTCCTTCCCCCTTTTTTAACTATGGCTACACCTTC. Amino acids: CASSPSPFFNYGYTF.

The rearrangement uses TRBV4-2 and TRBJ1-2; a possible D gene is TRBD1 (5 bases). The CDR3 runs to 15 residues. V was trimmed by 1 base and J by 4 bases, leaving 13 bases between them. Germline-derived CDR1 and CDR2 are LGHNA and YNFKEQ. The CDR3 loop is CASSQGTNTAYGYTF. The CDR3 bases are TGTGCCAGCAGCCAAGGGACAAACACCGCCTATGGCTACACCTTC.

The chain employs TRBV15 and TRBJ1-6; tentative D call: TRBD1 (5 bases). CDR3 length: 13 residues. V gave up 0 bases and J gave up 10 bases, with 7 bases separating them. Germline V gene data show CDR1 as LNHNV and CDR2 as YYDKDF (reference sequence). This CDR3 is CATSRDWGSPLHF. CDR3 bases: TGTGCCACCAGCAGAGATTGGGGCTCACCCCTCCACTTT. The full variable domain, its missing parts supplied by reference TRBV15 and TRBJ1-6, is DAMVIQNPRYQVTQFGKPVTLSCSQTLNHNVMYWYQQKSSQAPKLLFHYYDKDFNNEADTPDNFQSRRPNTSFCFLDIRSPGLGDTAMYLCATSRDWGSPLHFGNGTRLTVT.

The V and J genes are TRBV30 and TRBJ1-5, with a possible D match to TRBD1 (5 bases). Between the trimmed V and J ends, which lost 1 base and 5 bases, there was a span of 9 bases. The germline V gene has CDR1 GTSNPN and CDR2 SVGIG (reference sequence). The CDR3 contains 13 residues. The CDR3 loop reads CAWSAGSDQPQHF. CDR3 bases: TGTGCCTGGAGTGCAGGGTCTGATCAGCCCCAGCATTTT.

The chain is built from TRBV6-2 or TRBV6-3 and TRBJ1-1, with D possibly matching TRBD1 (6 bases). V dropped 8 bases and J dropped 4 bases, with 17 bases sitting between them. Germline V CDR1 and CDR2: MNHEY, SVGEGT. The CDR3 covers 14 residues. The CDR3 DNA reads TGTGCCAGCCGTTCAGGGGTATCGGGCACTGAAGCTTTCTTT. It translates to CASRSGVSGTEAFF.

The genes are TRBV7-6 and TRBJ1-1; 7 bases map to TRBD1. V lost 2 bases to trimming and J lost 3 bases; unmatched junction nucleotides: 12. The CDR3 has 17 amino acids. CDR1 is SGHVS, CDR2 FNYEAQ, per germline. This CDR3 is CASSLSPRQGADTEAFF. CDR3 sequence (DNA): TGTGCCAGCAGCTTATCCCCGAGACAGGGAGCGGACACTGAAGCTTTCTTT.

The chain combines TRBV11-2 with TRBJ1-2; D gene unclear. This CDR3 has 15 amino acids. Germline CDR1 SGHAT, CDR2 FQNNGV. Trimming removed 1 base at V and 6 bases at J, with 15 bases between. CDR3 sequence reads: CASSLVPGREHGYTF. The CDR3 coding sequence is TGTGCCAGCAGCTTAGTCCCGGGGAGGGAACATGGCTACACCTTC.

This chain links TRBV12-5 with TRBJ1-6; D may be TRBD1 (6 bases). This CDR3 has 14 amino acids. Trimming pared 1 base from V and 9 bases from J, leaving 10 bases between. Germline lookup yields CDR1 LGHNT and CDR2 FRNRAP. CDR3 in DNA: TGTGCTAGTGGTTTGGCCACGACAGGTTCACCCCTCCACTTT. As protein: CASGLATTGSPLHF.